Sequencing of this TCR beta chain was carried out in a study of blood T cell repertoires in COVID-19. Turning to the study itself: T cells, B-cell-depleted T cells, or PBMCs provided the cDNA or gDNA that served as material.

Cohort 3 recovered donors had two negative PCRs, clearance, or symptom resolution. TCRdb keeps only in-frame clones here, not all; method: immunoSEQ multiplex PCR. The sample has fewer than 350,000 clones, 70% to 90% seen once. This CDR3 has 13 amino acids. V was trimmed by 4 bases and J by 6 bases, leaving 10 bases between them. Germline V gene data show CDR1 as SGHTA and CDR2 as FQGNSA. This TCR came from a woman in her 40s who had recovered from COVID-19. What was sequenced was PBMCs or T cells enriched from blood (not recorded which). The chain recombines TRBV7-2 with TRBJ2-1; TRBD2 might be the D (5 bases). The DNA for the CDR3 is TGTGCCAGCAGCTGGGCTAGCATCAATGAGCAGTTCTTC. Its protein is CASSWASINEQFF.